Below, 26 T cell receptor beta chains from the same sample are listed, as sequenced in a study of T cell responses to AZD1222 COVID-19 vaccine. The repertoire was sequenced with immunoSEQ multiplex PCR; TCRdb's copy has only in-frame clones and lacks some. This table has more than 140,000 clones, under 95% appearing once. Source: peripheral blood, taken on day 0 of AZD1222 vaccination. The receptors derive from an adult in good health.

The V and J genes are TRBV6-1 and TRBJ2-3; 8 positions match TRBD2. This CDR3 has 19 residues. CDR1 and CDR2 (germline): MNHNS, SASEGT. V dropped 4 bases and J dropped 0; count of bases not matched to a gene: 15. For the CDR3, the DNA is TGTGCCAGCAGTGCAAGTCGCTCCATAGCGGGACTAAGCACAGATACGCAGTATTTT. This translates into CASSASRSIAGLSTDTQYF.

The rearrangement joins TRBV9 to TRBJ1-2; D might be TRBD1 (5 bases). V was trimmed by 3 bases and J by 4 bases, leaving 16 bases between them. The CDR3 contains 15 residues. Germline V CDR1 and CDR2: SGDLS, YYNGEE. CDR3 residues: CASSAGTLFSYGYTF. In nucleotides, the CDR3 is TGTGCCAGCAGCGCCGGGACCCTTTTTTCCTATGGCTACACCTTC.

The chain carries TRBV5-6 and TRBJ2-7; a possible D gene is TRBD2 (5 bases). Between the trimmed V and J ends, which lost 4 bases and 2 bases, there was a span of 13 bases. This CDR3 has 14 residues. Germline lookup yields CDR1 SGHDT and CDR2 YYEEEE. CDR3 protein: CASSHGTGAYEQYF. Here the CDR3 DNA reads TGTGCCAGCAGCCACGGCACCGGGGCCTACGAGCAGTACTTC.

The CDR3 is CASSPTSGGATDTQYF. Written as DNA, the CDR3 is TGTGCCAGCAGCCCGACTAGCGGCGGTGCCACAGATACGCAGTATTTT. The V and J genes are TRBV9 and TRBJ2-3; 9 bases are a match to TRBD2. CDR3 length: 16 amino acids. Per germline, CDR1 SGDLS and CDR2 YYNGEE. V was clipped by 4 bases and J by 2 bases; unmatched bases: 8.

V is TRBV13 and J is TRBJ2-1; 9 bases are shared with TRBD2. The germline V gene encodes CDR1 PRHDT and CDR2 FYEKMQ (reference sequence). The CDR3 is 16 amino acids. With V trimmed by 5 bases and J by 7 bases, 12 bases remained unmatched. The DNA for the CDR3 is TGTGCCAGCAGCGCGCCCCGGCTAGCGGGACCTAATGAGCAGTTCTTC. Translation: CASSAPRLAGPNEQFF.

CDR3 amino acids: CASSEWGRDYTEAFF. Written as DNA, the CDR3 is TGTGCCAGCAGTGAATGGGGCCGGGATTACACTGAAGCTTTCTTT. The rearrangement uses TRBV2 and TRBJ1-1; perhaps TRBD1 as D (5 bases). This CDR3 spans 15 amino acids. V shed 2 bases and J shed 3 bases, with 13 bases lying between them. Looked up from germline, CDR1 is SNHLY and CDR2 is FYNNEI.

The CDR3 here is CASSWAGTEDYEQYF. CDR3 nucleotide sequence: TGCGCCAGCAGCTGGGCCGGGACGGAAGACTACGAGCAGTACTTC. J is TRBJ2-7 and V is TRBV5-1, with D perhaps matching TRBD1 or TRBD2 (5 bases each). Germline CDR1 reads SGHRS; CDR2 reads YFSETQ. The V end lost 3 bases, the J end lost 3 bases, and 16 bases lay between the germline ends. The CDR3 length is 15 residues.

The CDR3 loop reads CASRAPTGFGYGYTF. CDR3 coding DNA: TGTGCCAGTAGGGCACCCACAGGATTTGGCTATGGCTACACCTTC. The chain combines TRBV19 with TRBJ1-2, with D perhaps matching TRBD1 (5 bases). V lost 6 bases and J lost 4, with 18 bases in between. Germline CDR1 is LNHDA and CDR2 is SQIVND (reference sequence). The CDR3 covers 15 residues.

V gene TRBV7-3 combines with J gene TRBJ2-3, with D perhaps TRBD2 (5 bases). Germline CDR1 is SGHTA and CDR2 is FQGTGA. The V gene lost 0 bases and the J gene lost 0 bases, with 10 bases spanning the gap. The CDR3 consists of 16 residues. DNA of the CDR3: TGTGCCAGCAGCTTAACGTTGGGCGGGAGCACAGATACGCAGTATTTT. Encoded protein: CASSLTLGGSTDTQYF.

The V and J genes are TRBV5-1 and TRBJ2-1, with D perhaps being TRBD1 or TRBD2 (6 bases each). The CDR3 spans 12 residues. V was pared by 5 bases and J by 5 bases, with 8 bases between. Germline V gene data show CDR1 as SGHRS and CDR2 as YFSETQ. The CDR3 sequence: CASRRGDNEQFF. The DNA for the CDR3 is TGCGCCAGCAGGAGGGGGGACAATGAGCAGTTCTTC.

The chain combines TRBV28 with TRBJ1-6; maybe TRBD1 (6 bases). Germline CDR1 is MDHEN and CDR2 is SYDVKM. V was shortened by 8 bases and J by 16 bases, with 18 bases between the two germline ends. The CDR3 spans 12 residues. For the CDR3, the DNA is TGTGCCAGCTGGAGTGGCGGACAGACACTCCACTTT. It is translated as CASWSGGQTLHF.

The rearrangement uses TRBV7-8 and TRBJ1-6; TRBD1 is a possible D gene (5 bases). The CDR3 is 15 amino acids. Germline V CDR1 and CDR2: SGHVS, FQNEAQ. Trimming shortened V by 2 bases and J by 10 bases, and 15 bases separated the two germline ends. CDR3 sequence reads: CASSLSPQGNSPLHF. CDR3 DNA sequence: TGTGCCAGCAGCTTAAGCCCCCAGGGAAACTCACCCCTCCACTTT.

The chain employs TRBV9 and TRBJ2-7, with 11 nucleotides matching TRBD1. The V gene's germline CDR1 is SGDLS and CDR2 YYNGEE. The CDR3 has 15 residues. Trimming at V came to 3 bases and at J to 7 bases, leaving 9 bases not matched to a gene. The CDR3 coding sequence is TGTGCCAGCAGCGCAAAGGGGACAGGGGGAGGAGAGCAGTACTTC. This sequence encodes CASSAKGTGGGEQYF.

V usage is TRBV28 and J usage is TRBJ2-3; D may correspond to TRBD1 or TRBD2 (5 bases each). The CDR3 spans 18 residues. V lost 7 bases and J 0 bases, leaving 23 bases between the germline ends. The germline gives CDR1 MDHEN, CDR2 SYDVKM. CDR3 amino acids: CASKMGDHSDLSTDTQYF. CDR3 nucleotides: TGTGCCAGCAAGATGGGGGACCATTCCGATCTAAGCACAGATACGCAGTATTTT.

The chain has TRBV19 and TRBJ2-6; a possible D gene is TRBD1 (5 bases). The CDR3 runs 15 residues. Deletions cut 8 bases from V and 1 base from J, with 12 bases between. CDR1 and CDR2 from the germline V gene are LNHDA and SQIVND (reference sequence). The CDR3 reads CASSRQLSGANVLTF. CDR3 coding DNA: TGTGCCAGTTCCAGACAGCTTTCTGGGGCCAACGTCCTGACTTTC.

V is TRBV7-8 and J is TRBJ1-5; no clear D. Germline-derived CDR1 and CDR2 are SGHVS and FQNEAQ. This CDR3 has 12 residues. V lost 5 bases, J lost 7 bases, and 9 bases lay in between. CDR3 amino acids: CASSQLGQPQHF. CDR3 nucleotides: TGTGCCAGCAGCCAACTGGGCCAGCCCCAGCATTTT.

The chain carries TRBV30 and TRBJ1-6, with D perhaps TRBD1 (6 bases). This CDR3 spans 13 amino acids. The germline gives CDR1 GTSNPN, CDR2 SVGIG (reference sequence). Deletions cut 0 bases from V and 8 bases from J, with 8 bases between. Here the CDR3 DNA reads TGTGCCTGGAGTGTCCAGGGGTATTCACCCCTCCACTTT. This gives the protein CAWSVQGYSPLHF.

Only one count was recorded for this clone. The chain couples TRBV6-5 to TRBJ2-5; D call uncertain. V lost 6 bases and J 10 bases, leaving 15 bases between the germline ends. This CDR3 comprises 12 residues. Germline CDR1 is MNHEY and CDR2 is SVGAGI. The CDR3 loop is CASSRVDSGQYF. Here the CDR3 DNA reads TGTGCCAGCAGCCGCGTCGACTCGGGCCAGTACTTC.

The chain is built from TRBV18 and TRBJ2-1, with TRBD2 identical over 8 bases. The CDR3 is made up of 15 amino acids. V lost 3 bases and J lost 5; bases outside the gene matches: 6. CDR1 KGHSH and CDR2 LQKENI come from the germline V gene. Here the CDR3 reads CASSPREGGNNEQFF. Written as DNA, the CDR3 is TGTGCCAGCTCACCCCGGGAGGGAGGGAACAATGAGCAGTTCTTC. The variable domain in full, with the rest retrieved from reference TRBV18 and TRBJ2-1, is NAGVMQNPRHLVRRRGQEARLRCSPMKGHSHVYWYRQLPEEGLKFMVYLQKENIIDESGMPKERFSAEFPKEGPSILRIQQVVRGDSAAYFCASSPREGGNNEQFFGPGTRLTVL.

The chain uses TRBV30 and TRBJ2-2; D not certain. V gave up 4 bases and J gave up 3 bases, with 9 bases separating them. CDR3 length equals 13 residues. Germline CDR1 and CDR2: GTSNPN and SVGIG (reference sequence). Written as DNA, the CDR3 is TGTGCCTGGAATCGGCTAGACACCGGGGAGCTGTTTTTT. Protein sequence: CAWNRLDTGELFF.

The CDR3 nucleotides read TGTGCCAGCAGCCTATTTAGCGCAGATACGCAGTATTTT. This encodes CASSLFSADTQYF. V and J are TRBV28 and TRBJ2-3, with a tentative D call TRBD2 (5 bases). There are 13 residues in the CDR3. Germline CDR1 MDHEN, CDR2 SYDVKM. The germline V and J ends were trimmed by 6 bases and 4 bases, with 11 bases remaining between them.

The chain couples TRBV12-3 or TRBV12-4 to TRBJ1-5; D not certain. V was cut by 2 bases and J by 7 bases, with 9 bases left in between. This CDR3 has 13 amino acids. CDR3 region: CASSLTFDQPQHF. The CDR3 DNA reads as TGTGCCAGCAGTTTAACCTTCGACCAGCCCCAGCATTTT.

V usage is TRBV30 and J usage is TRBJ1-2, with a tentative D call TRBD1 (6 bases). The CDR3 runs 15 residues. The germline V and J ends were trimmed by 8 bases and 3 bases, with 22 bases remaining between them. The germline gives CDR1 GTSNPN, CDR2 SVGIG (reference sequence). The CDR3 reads CARSGGASQDYGYTF. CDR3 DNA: TGTGCCCGATCCGGGGGGGCCTCCCAGGACTATGGCTACACCTTC.

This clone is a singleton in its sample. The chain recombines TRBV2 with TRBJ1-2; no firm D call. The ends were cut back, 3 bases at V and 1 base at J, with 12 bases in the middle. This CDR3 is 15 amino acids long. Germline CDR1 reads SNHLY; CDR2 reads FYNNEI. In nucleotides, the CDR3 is TGTGCCAGCAGTGAGGGCCACTTCTTTAACTATGGCTACACCTTC. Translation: CASSEGHFFNYGYTF.

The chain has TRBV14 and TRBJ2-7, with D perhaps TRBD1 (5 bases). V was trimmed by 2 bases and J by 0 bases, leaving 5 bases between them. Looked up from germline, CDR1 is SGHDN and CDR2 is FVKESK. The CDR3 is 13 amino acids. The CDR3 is CASSQQGSYEQYF. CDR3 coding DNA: TGTGCCAGCAGCCAACAGGGCTCCTACGAGCAGTACTTC.

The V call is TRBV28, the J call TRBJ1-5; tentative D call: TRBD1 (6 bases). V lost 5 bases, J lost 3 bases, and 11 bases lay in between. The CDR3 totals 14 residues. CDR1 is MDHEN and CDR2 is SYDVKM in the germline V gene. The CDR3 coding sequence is TGTGCCAGCAGTCTTACAGGGAACAATCAGCCCCAGCATTTT. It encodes CASSLTGNNQPQHF.